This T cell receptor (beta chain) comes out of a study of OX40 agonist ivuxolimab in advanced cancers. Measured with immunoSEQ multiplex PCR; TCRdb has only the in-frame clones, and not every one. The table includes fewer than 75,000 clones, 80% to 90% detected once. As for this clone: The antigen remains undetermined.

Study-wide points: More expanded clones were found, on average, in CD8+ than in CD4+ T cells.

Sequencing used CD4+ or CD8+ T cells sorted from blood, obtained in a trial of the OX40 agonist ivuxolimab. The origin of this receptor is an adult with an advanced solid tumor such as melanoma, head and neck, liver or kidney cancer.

The CDR3 spells CASAPGPGEPQHF. The CDR3 DNA is TGCGCCAGCGCTCCGGGACCCGGAGAGCCCCAGCATTTT. The rearrangement uses TRBV10-1 and TRBJ1-5; possibly TRBD1 for D (5 bases). The V gene lost 8 bases and the J gene lost 8 bases, with 16 bases spanning the gap. Germline V lookup: CDR1 WNHNN, CDR2 SYGVQD (reference sequence). The CDR3 is made up of 13 amino acids.